Sequencing of this T cell receptor beta chain was carried out in a study of T cell responses to AZD1222 COVID-19 vaccine. Study outcomes and limitations: Close to half of all spike-specific TCRs reportedly target regions of the variants that are unmutated. Only five to seven AZD1222 recipients tested seropositive at baseline. Rises in breadth and depth of Spike-specific TCRs came after two AZD1222 doses.

The germline V gene has CDR1 SGHVS and CDR2 FQNEAQ. V lost 5 bases, J lost 2 bases, and 10 bases lay in between. The CDR3 totals 13 residues. Of note for this clone: Its antigen is currently unknown.

Libraries were prepared by immunoSEQ multiplex PCR; TCRdb keeps only in-frame clonotypes and omits some of them. The data hold about 180,000 clones, with roughly 91% observed a single time. The V call is TRBV7-8, the J call TRBJ2-7; D ambiguous. The starting material was peripheral blood, obtained on day 0 of AZD1222 vaccination. This sequence was found in an adult in good health. CDR3 region: CASSPHSTYEQYF. The CDR3 DNA reads as TGTGCCAGCAGCCCTCACTCAACCTACGAGCAGTACTTC.